The 30 T cell receptor beta chains listed next were all sequenced from one sample in a study of blood T cells in healthy people across ages. A second PCR, run for 7 to 11 cycles, used a sample-barcoded 5' primer plus a J-beta primer mix. TCRdb analysed the 5' RACE reads with MiXCR anew, one entry per CDR3 protein. The table includes approximately 800,000 distinct CDR3 sequences, about 48% detected once. Sequenced input: blood. The receptors here all came from a man aged 80 or over in good health.

This chain uses TRBV4-2 with TRBJ2-6; TRBD2 aligns across 10 bases. V lost 0 bases and J lost 4; bases outside the gene matches: 9. Looked up from germline, CDR1 is LGHNA and CDR2 is YNFKEQ. This CDR3 spans 19 amino acids. This chain's CDR3 is CASSQDRLAGANGANVLTF. CDR3 in DNA: TGTGCCAGCAGCCAAGATCGTCTAGCGGGAGCGAACGGGGCCAACGTCCTGACTTTC.

Only one count was recorded for this clonotype. The rearrangement uses TRBV27 and TRBJ1-5; 10 bases are shared with TRBD1. Germline CDR1 MNHEY, CDR2 SMNVEV (reference sequence). This CDR3 comprises 15 residues. Trimming removed 4 bases from V and 7 bases from J; junction bases left unmatched: 7. The CDR3 reads CASSSTWTGGQPQHF. The CDR3 nucleotides are TGTGCCAGCAGTTCAACGTGGACAGGGGGACAGCCCCAGCATTTT.

There are a few counts of this clonotype. The chain carries TRBV20-1 and TRBJ2-7; D is possibly TRBD2 (6 bases). V lost 3 bases to trimming and J lost 0 bases, with 15 bases between them. The germline gives CDR1 DFQATT, CDR2 SNEGSKA (reference sequence). This CDR3 comprises 15 residues. The CDR3 DNA reads TGCAGTGCTAGGGGGGACTTCGCGGGCTCCTACGAGCAGTACTTC. Encoded protein: CSARGDFAGSYEQYF.

Worth noting for this clonotype: One end of the junction varies from germline; a read error may be responsible. The gene calls are TRBV11-2 and TRBJ2-7; D gene ambiguous. Germline V gives CDR1 SGHAT, CDR2 FQNNGV. This CDR3 comprises 14 residues. The CDR3 here is CASTSLSDGYEQYF. In DNA form, the CDR3 reads TGTGCAAGCACCTCTCTCTCGGACGGCTACGAGCAGTACTTC.

There are a few counts of this clonotype. The rearrangement uses TRBV20-1 and TRBJ1-2; TRBD1 aligns across 10 bases. J was trimmed by 8 bases and V by 3 bases; bases with no gene match: 3. CDR1 and CDR2 from the germline V gene are DFQATT and SNEGSKA (reference sequence). There are 12 residues in the CDR3. The CDR3 sequence: CSARTGGQGYTF. Here the CDR3 DNA reads TGCAGTGCTAGGACAGGGGGCCAGGGCTACACCTTC.

The chain uses TRBV6-2 or TRBV6-3 and TRBJ1-2, with D perhaps matching TRBD1 (5 bases). The V end lost 6 bases, the J end lost 5 bases, and 10 bases lay between the germline ends. The CDR3 is made up of 12 amino acids. Germline CDR1 reads MNHEY; CDR2 reads SVGEGT. CDR3 region: CASREGIYGYTF. The DNA for the CDR3 is TGTGCCAGCAGAGAGGGGATATATGGCTACACCTTC.

The sample holds a few counts of this clonotype. The chain has TRBV27 and TRBJ2-1; D is ambiguous. The V gene's germline CDR1 is MNHEY and CDR2 SMNVEV (reference sequence). The CDR3 totals 14 residues. V was shortened by 5 bases and J by 4 bases, with 12 bases between the two germline ends. CDR3 coding DNA: TGTGCCAGCAGTGAGACTGGACGGTACAATGAGCAGTTCTTC. Translating it yields CASSETGRYNEQFF.

CDR3 protein: CASSSGLAGFYEQFF. For the CDR3, the DNA is TGTGCCAGCAGTTCCGGACTAGCGGGGTTCTACGAGCAGTTCTTC. The chain carries TRBV6-5 and TRBJ2-7, with 12 nucleotides matching TRBD2. Near its end, the DNA agrees better with TRBJ2-1, so the J call may be wrong. Per the germline V gene, CDR1 is MNHEY and CDR2 is SVGAGI. The CDR3 consists of 15 residues.

This clonotype was recorded only once. A clone one base away is much larger, so this may be a read error. The V gene is TRBV24-1, the J gene TRBJ2-1; 11 positions match TRBD1. CDR3 length equals 13 residues. J was trimmed by 10 bases and V by 7 bases; bases with no gene match: 5. Germline loops: CDR1 KGHDR, CDR2 SFDVKD. For the CDR3, the DNA is TGTGCCACCAGCAGGACAGGGGGCTACGAGCAGTTCTTC. Translated, it gives CATSRTGGYEQFF.

The rearrangement links TRBV7-9 to TRBJ1-1; D call uncertain. Germline V CDR1 and CDR2: SEHNR, FQNEAQ (reference sequence). With 8 bases removed from V and 5 bases from J, the gap between germline ends came to 15 bases. The length of the CDR3 is 13 residues. CDR3 bases: TGTGCCAGCGCGTTGTCCGCCGTAACTGAAGCTTTCTTT. The encoded protein is CASALSAVTEAFF.

This chain links TRBV25-1 with TRBJ2-1, with TRBD2 matching over 7 bases. This CDR3 region has 15 residues. CDR1 and CDR2 from the germline V gene are MGHDK and SYGVNS. J was trimmed by 3 bases and V by 8 bases; bases with no gene match: 10. CDR3 sequence: CASARDYMLYNEQFF. The CDR3 DNA follows: TGTGCCAGCGCTAGGGACTACATGCTCTACAATGAGCAGTTCTTC. Using reference TRBV25-1 and TRBJ2-1 for the parts outside the CDR3, the full variable domain is EADIYQTPRYLVIGTGKKITLECSQTMGHDKMYWYQQDPGMELHLIHYSYGVNSTEKGDLSSESTVSRIRTEHFPLTLESARPSHTSQYLCASARDYMLYNEQFFGPGTRLTVL.

This rearrangement joins TRBV7-3 to TRBJ1-6, with D possibly matching TRBD1 (5 bases). The V end was cut by 3 bases, the J end by 8 bases, with 11 bases between. From germline, CDR1 is SGHTA and CDR2 FQGTGA. This CDR3 contains 14 residues. The DNA for the CDR3 is TGTGCCAGCAGCTTTGGAGGGGCTGATTCACCCCTCCACTTT. Amino acid sequence: CASSFGGADSPLHF. The entire variable domain, with the rest obtained from reference TRBV7-3 and TRBJ1-6, is as follows: GAGVSQTPSNKVTEKGKYVELRCDPISGHTALYWYRQSLGQGPEFLIYFQGTGAADDSGLPNDRFFAVRPEGSVSTLKIQRTERGDSAVYLCASSFGGADSPLHFGNGTRLTVT.

The chain combines TRBV10-3 with TRBJ1-2, with a possible D match to TRBD1 (5 bases). The germline CDR1 and CDR2 sequences are ENHRY and SYGVKD. V dropped 0 bases and J dropped 5 bases, with 10 bases sitting between them. This CDR3 contains 14 residues. Here the CDR3 reads CAISESTARYGYTF. The CDR3 coding sequence is TGTGCCATCAGTGAGTCGACAGCCAGGTATGGCTACACCTTC.

As to this clonotype: Mismatch with germline at one junction end may stem from a read error. V and J are TRBV7-9 and TRBJ2-7, with D tentatively TRBD1 (5 bases). The CDR3 length is 13 residues. Germline values: CDR1 SEHNR, CDR2 FQNEAQ (reference sequence). The CDR3 is CASSLDGAGRQYF. CDR3 in DNA: TGTGCCAGCAGCTTAGATGGGGCAGGGCGGCAGTATTTC. Full variable domain (missing parts from reference TRBV7-9 and TRBJ2-7): DTGVSQNPRHKITKRGQNVTFRCDPISEHNRLYWYRQTLGQGPEFLTYFQNEAQLEKSRLLSDRFSAERPKGSFSTLEIQRTEQGDSAMYLCASSLDGAGRQYFGPGTRLTVT.

This chain links TRBV5-1 with TRBJ2-7; a possible D gene is TRBD2 (6 bases). Germline-derived CDR1 and CDR2 are SGHRS and YFSETQ. The CDR3 consists of 16 residues. Between the trimmed V and J ends, which lost 0 bases and 8 bases, there was a span of 21 bases. The CDR3 region is CASSLGRGTNPDQQYF. The CDR3 DNA sequence: TGCGCCAGCAGCTTGGGCCGGGGGACGAACCCGGACCAGCAGTACTTC.

A remark on this clonotype: At one end the junction does not follow the germline gene, possibly because of a read error. The V gene is TRBV7-2, the J gene TRBJ2-3; 14 nucleotides line up with TRBD2. Germline CDR1 is SGHTA and CDR2 is FQGNSA. The CDR3 runs to 16 residues. CDR3 amino acids: CASSLGLAGGADTQYF. CDR3 sequence (DNA): TGCGCCAGCAGCCTCGGACTAGCGGGAGGCGCAGATACGCAGTATTTT.

The chain uses TRBV29-1 and TRBJ2-3; D possibly corresponds to TRBD2 (6 bases). The CDR3 contains 17 residues. V gave up 0 bases and J gave up 4 bases, with 20 bases separating them. Germline CDR1 SQVTM, CDR2 ANQGSEA. The CDR3 is CSVEERTARLGPDTQYF. CDR3 DNA sequence: TGCAGCGTTGAAGAACGGACGGCTCGACTAGGCCCAGATACGCAGTATTTT.

The chain couples TRBV5-1 to TRBJ2-3; 10 bases align to TRBD2. The germline V gene encodes CDR1 SGHRS and CDR2 YFSETQ. V gave up 4 bases and J gave up 14 bases; unmatched junction bases: 22. This CDR3 is built from 17 residues. This chain's CDR3 is CASSPLQLAGPHRYAYF. CDR3 coding DNA: TGCGCCAGCAGCCCCCTTCAACTAGCGGGGCCTCACAGATACGCGTATTTT.

In this sample, this clonotype turned up a few times. The CDR3 DNA follows: TGCAGTGCTAGGAGGACTAGCGGGAGTCTAGACGAGCAGTACTTC. It encodes CSARRTSGSLDEQYF. This chain uses TRBV20-1 with TRBJ2-7; 13 bases are shared with TRBD2. This CDR3 contains 15 residues. With 3 bases clipped from V and 5 bases from J, the junction kept 7 bases outside the gene matches. Germline assignment: CDR1 DFQATT and CDR2 SNEGSKA (reference sequence).

The DNA for the CDR3 is TGCAGTGCTCGGAGGGGGGAATCCTACAATGAGCAGTTCTTC. It translates to CSARRGESYNEQFF. The rearrangement joins TRBV20-1 to TRBJ2-1; D possibly matches TRBD1 or TRBD2 (6 bases each). V lost 5 bases to trimming and J lost 1 base, with 12 bases between them. This CDR3 comprises 14 residues. Looked up from germline, CDR1 is DFQATT and CDR2 is SNEGSKA (reference sequence).

The sample holds many counts of this clonotype. The chain links TRBV2 to TRBJ2-7, with a tentative D call TRBD1 (6 bases). The CDR3 is 12 amino acids. The germline gives CDR1 SNHLY, CDR2 FYNNEI. Trimming stripped 4 bases from V and 4 bases from J, with 8 bases between. The CDR3 region has the DNA TGTGCCAGCAGTGGAACAGGGTACGAGCAGTACTTC. It specifies CASSGTGYEQYF.

This clonotype was detected a few times. The chain uses TRBV5-1 and TRBJ2-2; D gene uncertain. Trimming shortened V by 3 bases and J by 7 bases, and 10 bases separated the two germline ends. Germline V gene data show CDR1 as SGHRS and CDR2 as YFSETQ. This CDR3 contains 13 residues. The CDR3 sequence: CASSWAGDGELFF. The CDR3 bases are TGCGCCAGCAGCTGGGCTGGGGACGGGGAGCTGTTTTTT.

This clonotype occurred many times. This chain joins TRBV5-1 and TRBJ2-7; 8 bases line up with TRBD2. Trimming at V came to 7 bases and at J to 7 bases, leaving 13 bases not matched to a gene. CDR1 SGHRS and CDR2 YFSETQ come from the germline V gene. CDR3 length: 14 residues. Written as DNA, the CDR3 is TGCGCCAGCGGCGAGGTAGCGGGACGAGAAGAGCAGTACTTC. As protein: CASGEVAGREEQYF.

Notes on this clonotype: One end of the junction varies from germline; a read error may be responsible. The chain employs TRBV6-5 and TRBJ2-3; D unclear. The CDR3 extends over 11 amino acids. Looked up from germline, CDR1 is MNHEY and CDR2 is SVGAGI. The CDR3 region is CDSRTHRYAYF. CDR3 coding DNA: TGTGACAGCAGGACCCACAGATACGCGTATTTT.

This clonotype was detected a few times. The V gene is TRBV2, the J gene TRBJ1-4, with unresolved D. Between the trimmed V and J ends, which lost 2 bases and 4 bases, there was a span of 14 bases. The length of the CDR3 is 16 residues. Germline-derived CDR1 and CDR2 are SNHLY and FYNNEI. In DNA form, the CDR3 reads TGTGCCAGCAGTGAATTCGGGTTGGCGGATAATGAAAAACTGTTTTTT. It yields the protein CASSEFGLADNEKLFF.

The CDR3 nucleotides are TGTGCCAGCAGCTTATCCGGCAGGGGGCCTTCTAATGAAAAACTGTTTTTT. Encoded protein: CASSLSGRGPSNEKLFF. The V call is TRBV7-2, the J call TRBJ1-4, with 8 bases matching TRBD1. J gave up 3 bases and V 2 bases, and 8 bases lay outside the gene matches. Germline values: CDR1 SGHTA, CDR2 FQGNSA. The length of the CDR3 is 17 residues. The entire variable domain, with the rest obtained from reference TRBV7-2 and TRBJ1-4, is as follows: GAGVSQSPSNKVTEKGKDVELRCDPISGHTALYWYRQSLGQGLEFLIYFQGNSAPDKSGLPSDRFSAERTGGSVSTLTIQRTQQEDSAVYLCASSLSGRGPSNEKLFFGSGTQLSVL.

This clonotype occurred a few times. The CDR3 DNA follows: TGTGCCAGCAGCTTACCGGACAGGGGTGAAAAACTGTTTTTT. Translating it yields CASSLPDRGEKLFF. V and J are TRBV7-9 and TRBJ1-4, with 9 bases lining up with TRBD1. V was pared by 2 bases and J by 7 bases, with 2 bases of the junction left unmatched. Germline loops: CDR1 SEHNR, CDR2 FQNEAQ (reference sequence). This CDR3 contains 14 residues.

This clonotype was counted between two and nine times. The rearrangement joins TRBV20-1 to TRBJ2-3; 9 nucleotides agree with TRBD2. CDR3 size: 16 residues. The germline gives CDR1 DFQATT, CDR2 SNEGSKA (reference sequence). V gave up 3 bases and J gave up 3 bases; unmatched junction bases: 10. CDR3 bases: TGCAGTGCTAGTAGTATTTATAGCGGGAGTACAGATACGCAGTATTTT. It is translated as CSASSIYSGSTDTQYF.

The rearrangement uses TRBV5-1 and TRBJ1-2; TRBD1 matches at 8 bases. CDR1 is SGHRS, CDR2 YFSETQ, per germline. V lost 2 bases and J lost 11; bases outside the gene matches: 14. This CDR3 spans 15 amino acids. The CDR3 DNA follows: TGCGCCAGCAGCTTTGGCGGACAGGGCAGGAGAGGATACACCTTC. Its translation is CASSFGGQGRRGYTF.

The J gene is TRBJ2-4, the V gene TRBV2, with 11 positions matching TRBD1. V trimming: 8 bases; J trimming: 5 bases; junction bases outside the gene matches: 5. CDR3 size: 14 residues. Germline CDR1 reads SNHLY; CDR2 reads FYNNEI. Here the CDR3 DNA reads TGTGCCAGCTGCCGGGACAGGGGGGAAAACATTCAGTACTTC. Translated, it gives CASCRDRGENIQYF.